This entry concerns a single TCR beta chain. The antigen remains unidentified. Measured with immunoSEQ multiplex PCR; TCRdb has only the in-frame clones, and not every one. This table has 100,000 to 150,000 clones, about 87% appearing once. This entry comes from a study of T cell responses to AZD1222 COVID-19 vaccine. The study's findings and limits: White British donors predominated, females outnumbered males, and clonal diversity was possibly underestimated.

The ends lost 8 bases at V and 6 bases at J; junction bases unmatched: 16. Germline V gene lookup returns CDR1 SGHNT and CDR2 YENEEA. This CDR3 is 16 amino acids long. The J gene is TRBJ1-5, the V gene TRBV11-3; the match to TRBD1 covers 7 bases. The material was peripheral blood, obtained on day 0 of AZD1222 vaccination. This TCR came from an adult in good health. CDR3 sequence reads: CASPLADRYVGQPQHF. The CDR3 region has the DNA TGTGCCAGCCCTTTAGCGGACAGGTACGTCGGTCAGCCCCAGCATTTT. The whole variable domain, filled in from reference TRBV11-3 and TRBJ1-5, reads EAGVVQSPRYKIIEKKQPVAFWCNPISGHNTLYWYLQNLGQGPELLIRYENEEAVDDSQLPKDRFSAERLKGVDSTLKIQPAELGDSAVYLCASPLADRYVGQPQHFGDGTRLSIL.